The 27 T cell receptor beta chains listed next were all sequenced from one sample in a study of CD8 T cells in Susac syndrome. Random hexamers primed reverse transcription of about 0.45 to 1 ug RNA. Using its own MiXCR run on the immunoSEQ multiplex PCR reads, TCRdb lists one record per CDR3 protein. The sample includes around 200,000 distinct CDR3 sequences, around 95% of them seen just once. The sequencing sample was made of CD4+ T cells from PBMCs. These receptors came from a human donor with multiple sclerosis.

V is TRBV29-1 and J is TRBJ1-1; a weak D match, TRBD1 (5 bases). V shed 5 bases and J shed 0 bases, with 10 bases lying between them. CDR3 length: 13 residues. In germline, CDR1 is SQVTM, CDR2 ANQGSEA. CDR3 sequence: CSVYRPMNTEAFF. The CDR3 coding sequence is TGCAGCGTTTACAGGCCCATGAACACTGAAGCTTTCTTT.

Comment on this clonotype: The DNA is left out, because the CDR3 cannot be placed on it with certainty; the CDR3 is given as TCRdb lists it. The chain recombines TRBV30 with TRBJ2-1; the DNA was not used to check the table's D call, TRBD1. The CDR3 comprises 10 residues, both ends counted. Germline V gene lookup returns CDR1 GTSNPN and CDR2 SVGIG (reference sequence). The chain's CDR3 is CAWGPGTPFF.

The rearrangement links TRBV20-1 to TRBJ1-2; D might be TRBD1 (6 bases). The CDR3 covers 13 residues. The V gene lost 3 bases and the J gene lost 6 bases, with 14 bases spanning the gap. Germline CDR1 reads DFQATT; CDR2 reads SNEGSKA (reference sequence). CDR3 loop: CSASIRGLHGYTF. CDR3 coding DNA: TGCAGTGCTAGTATCAGGGGCCTCCATGGCTACACCTTC.

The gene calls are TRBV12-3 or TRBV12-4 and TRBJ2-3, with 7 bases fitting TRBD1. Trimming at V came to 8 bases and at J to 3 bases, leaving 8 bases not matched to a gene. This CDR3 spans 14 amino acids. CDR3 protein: CASADRVGTDTQYF. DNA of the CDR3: TGTGCCAGCGCCGACAGGGTTGGTACAGATACGCAGTATTTT.

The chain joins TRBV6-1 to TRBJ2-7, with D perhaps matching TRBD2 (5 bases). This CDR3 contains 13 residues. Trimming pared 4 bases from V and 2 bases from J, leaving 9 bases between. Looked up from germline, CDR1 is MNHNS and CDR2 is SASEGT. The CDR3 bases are TGTGCCAGCAGTGTTGGAGGACCCTACGAGCAGTACTTC. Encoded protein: CASSVGGPYEQYF.

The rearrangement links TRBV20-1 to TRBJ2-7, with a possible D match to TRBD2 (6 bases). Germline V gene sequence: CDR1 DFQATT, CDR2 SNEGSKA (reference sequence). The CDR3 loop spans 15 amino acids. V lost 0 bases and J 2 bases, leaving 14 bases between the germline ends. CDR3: CSARDGAGATYEQYF. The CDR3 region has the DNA TGCAGTGCTAGAGATGGAGCGGGTGCTACCTACGAGCAGTACTTC.

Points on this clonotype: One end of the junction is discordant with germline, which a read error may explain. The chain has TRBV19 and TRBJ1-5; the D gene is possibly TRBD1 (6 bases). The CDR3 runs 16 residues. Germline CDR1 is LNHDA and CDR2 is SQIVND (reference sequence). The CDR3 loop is CASSPQGGHSNRPQHF. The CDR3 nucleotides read TGTGCCAGTAGTCCACAGGGTGGCCATAGCAATCGGCCCCAGCATTTT.

Here the CDR3 DNA reads TGTGCCTGGGTGCCGGAGGGGCACTATGGCTACACCTTC. This encodes CAWVPEGHYGYTF. This sequence joins TRBV30 and TRBJ1-2; D is perhaps TRBD1 (5 bases). Germline CDR1 and CDR2: GTSNPN and SVGIG (reference sequence). The CDR3 length is 13 residues. Trimming removed 5 bases at V and 3 bases at J, with 13 bases between.

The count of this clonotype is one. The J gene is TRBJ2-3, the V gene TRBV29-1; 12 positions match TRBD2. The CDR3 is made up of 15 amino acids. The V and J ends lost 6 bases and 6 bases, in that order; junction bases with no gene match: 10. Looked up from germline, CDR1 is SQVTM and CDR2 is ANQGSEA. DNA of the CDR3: TGCAGCGTCCGGACTAGCGGGACGGTGGGGGATACGCAGTATTTT. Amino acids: CSVRTSGTVGDTQYF.

The CDR3 loop reads CATGHRDRGYEQFF. CDR3 nucleotide sequence: TGTGCCACCGGCCACCGGGACAGGGGCTATGAGCAGTTCTTC. V usage is TRBV7-9 and J usage is TRBJ2-1; 10 nucleotides align to TRBD1. Germline values: CDR1 SEHNR, CDR2 FQNEAQ (reference sequence). Trimming cost V 10 bases and J 8 bases; bases outside gene matches: 11. The CDR3 length is 14 residues.

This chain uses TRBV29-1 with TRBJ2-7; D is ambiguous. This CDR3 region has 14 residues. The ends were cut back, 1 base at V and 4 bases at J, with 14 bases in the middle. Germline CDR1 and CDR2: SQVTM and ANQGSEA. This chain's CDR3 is CSVEGQTNGYEQYF. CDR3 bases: TGCAGCGTTGAAGGCCAGACAAATGGATACGAGCAGTACTTC.

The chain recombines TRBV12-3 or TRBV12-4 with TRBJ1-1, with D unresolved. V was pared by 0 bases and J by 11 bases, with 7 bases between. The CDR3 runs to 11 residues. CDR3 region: CASSLAARAFF. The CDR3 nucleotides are TGTGCCAGCAGTTTAGCCGCCCGGGCTTTCTTT.

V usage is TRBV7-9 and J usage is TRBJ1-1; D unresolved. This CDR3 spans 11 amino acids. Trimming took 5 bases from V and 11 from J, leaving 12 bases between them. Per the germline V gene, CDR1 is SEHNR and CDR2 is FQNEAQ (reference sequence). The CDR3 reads CASSPRPGAFF. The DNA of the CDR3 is TGTGCCAGCAGCCCCCGGCCGGGGGCTTTCTTT.

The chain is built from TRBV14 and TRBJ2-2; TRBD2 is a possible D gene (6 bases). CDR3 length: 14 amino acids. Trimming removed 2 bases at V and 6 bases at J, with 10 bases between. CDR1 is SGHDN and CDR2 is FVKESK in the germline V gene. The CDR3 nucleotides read TGTGCCAGCAGCCAACTTTCGGGGGCCGGGGAGCTGTTTTTT. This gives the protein CASSQLSGAGELFF.

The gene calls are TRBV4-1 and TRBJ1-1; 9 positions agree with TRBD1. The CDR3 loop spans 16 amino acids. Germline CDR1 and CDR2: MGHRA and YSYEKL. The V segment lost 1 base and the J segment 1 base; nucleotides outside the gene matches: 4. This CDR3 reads CASSQVKGQGNTEAFF. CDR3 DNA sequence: TGCGCCAGCAGCCAAGTCAAGGGACAGGGGAACACTGAAGCTTTCTTT.

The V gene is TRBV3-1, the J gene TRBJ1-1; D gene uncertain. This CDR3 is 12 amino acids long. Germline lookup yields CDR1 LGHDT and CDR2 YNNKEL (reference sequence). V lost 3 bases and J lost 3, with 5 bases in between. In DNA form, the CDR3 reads TGTGCCAGCAGCCACGGGGACACTGAAGCTTTCTTT. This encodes CASSHGDTEAFF.

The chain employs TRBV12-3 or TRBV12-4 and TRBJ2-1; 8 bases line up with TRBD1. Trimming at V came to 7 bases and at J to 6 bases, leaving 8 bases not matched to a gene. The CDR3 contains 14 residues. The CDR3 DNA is TGTGCCAGCAAGCAGGGGGCGACGATCAATGAGCAGTTCTTC. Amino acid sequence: CASKQGATINEQFF.

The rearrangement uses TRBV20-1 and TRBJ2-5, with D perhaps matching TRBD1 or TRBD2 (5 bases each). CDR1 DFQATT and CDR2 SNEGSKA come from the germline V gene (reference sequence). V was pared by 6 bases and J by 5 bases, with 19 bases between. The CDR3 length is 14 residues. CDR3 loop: CSAPGTLGRETQYF. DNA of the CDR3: TGCAGTGCCCCAGGGACCCTGGGTAGGGAGACCCAGTACTTC.

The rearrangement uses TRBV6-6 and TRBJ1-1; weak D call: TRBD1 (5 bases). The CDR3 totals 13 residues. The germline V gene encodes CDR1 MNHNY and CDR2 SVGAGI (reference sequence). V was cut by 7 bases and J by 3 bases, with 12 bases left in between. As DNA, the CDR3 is TGTGCCAGCATTACCGGGGGGGACACTGAAGCTTTCTTT. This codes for CASITGGDTEAFF.

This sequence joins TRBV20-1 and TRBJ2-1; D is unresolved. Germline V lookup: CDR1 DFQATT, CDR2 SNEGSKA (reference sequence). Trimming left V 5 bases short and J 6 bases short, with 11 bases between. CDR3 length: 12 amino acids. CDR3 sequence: CSAGPQINEQFF. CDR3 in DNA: TGCAGTGCTGGGCCCCAGATCAATGAGCAGTTCTTC.

This CDR3 is CASNPAASSYNEQFF. The CDR3 bases are TGCGCCAGCAACCCAGCGGCAAGCTCCTACAATGAGCAGTTCTTC. The chain is built from TRBV5-1 and TRBJ2-1, with TRBD2 as a possible D gene (5 bases). The CDR3 contains 15 residues. Per germline, CDR1 SGHRS and CDR2 YFSETQ. V was pared by 6 bases and J by 0 bases, with 13 bases between.

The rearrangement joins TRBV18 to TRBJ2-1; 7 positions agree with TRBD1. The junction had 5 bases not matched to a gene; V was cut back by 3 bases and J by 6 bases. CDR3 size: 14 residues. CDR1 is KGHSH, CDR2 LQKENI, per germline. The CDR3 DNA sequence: TGTGCCAGCTCACCTACAGGGGCCTCCAATGAGCAGTTCTTC. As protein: CASSPTGASNEQFF. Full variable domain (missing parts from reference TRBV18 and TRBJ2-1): NAGVMQNPRHLVRRRGQEARLRCSPMKGHSHVYWYRQLPEEGLKFMVYLQKENIIDESGMPKERFSAEFPKEGPSILRIQQVVRGDSAAYFCASSPTGASNEQFFGPGTRLTVL.

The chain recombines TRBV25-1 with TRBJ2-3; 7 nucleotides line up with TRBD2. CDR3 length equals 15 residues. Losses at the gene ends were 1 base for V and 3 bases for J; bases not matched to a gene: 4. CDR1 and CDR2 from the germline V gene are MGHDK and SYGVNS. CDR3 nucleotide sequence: TGTGCCAGCAGTGAATTTGGCGGGGGAACAGATACGCAGTATTTT. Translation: CASSEFGGGTDTQYF.

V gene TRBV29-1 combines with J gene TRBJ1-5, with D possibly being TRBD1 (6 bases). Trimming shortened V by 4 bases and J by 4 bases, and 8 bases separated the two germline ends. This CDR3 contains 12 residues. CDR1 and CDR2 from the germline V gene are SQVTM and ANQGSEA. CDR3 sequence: CSVGTVNQPQHF. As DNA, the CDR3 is TGCAGCGTTGGGACAGTTAATCAGCCCCAGCATTTT.

The CDR3 DNA reads TGTGCCAGACGTGGGGAGGGCGGCTATGGCTACACCTTC. Its translation: CARRGEGGYGYTF. This chain links TRBV2 with TRBJ1-2, with D unclear. V was shortened by 9 bases and J by 4 bases, with 15 bases between the two germline ends. The CDR3 covers 13 residues. Germline CDR1 reads SNHLY; CDR2 reads FYNNEI.

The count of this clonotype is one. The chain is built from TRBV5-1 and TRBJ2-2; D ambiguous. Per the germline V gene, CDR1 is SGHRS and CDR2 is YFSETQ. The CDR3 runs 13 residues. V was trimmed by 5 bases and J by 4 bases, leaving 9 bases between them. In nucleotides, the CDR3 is TGCGCCAGCAGTAGCCGGTCCACCGGGGAGCTGTTTTTT. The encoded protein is CASSSRSTGELFF.

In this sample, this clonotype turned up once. CDR3 sequence reads: CSAPHGGTYNEQFF. The CDR3 DNA reads as TGCAGTGCACCACACGGGGGAACCTACAATGAGCAGTTCTTC. The chain links TRBV20-1 to TRBJ2-1, with D possibly being TRBD2 (6 bases). Germline loops: CDR1 DFQATT, CDR2 SNEGSKA (reference sequence). This CDR3 comprises 14 residues. V dropped 6 bases and J dropped 2 bases, with 14 bases sitting between them.